The TCR beta chain under discussion was sequenced for a study of control samples from healthy donors and cancer patients. This table comes from immunoSEQ multiplex PCR, and its TCRdb copy is limited to in-frame clones, with some not included. The sample lists 95,000 to 150,000 clones; around nine tenths were seen once. The length of the CDR3 is 14 residues. V lost 2 bases and J lost 3, with 7 bases in between. Germline assignment: CDR1 MNHEY and CDR2 SVGAGI. Sample: blood. The chain links TRBV6-5 to TRBJ2-2, with D perhaps given as TRBD1 or TRBD2 (6 bases each). The sequence derives from a man in his thirties or forties in good health. The CDR3 region is CASSYRGDTGELFF. Written as DNA, the CDR3 is TGTGCCAGCAGTTACAGGGGGGACACCGGGGAGCTGTTTTTT.